The 4 T cell receptor beta chains below were found in one sample sequenced in a study of blood T cell repertoires in COVID-19. Using immunoSEQ multiplex PCR, the repertoire was profiled, and TCRdb retains in-frame clones only, with some absent. The sample records roughly 200,000 clones, about 90% being singletons. Specimen: peripheral blood. The receptors were sampled from a man in his sixties with active or convalescent COVID-19.

The chain employs TRBV23-1 and TRBJ1-6; D remains ambiguous. TRBV23-1 is recorded as an ORF, its role being uncertain. V dropped 2 bases and J dropped 3 bases, with 11 bases sitting between them. CDR3 length: 16 residues. CDR3 residues: CASSQLPGFYNSPLHF. The CDR3 DNA follows: TGCGCCAGCAGTCAACTTCCGGGGTTCTATAATTCACCCCTCCACTTT.

The rearrangement joins TRBV30 to TRBJ1-2, with 7 bases identical to TRBD1. This CDR3 contains 14 residues. The germline gives CDR1 GTSNPN, CDR2 SVGIG (reference sequence). V was clipped by 2 bases and J by 4 bases; unmatched bases: 7. CDR3 loop: CAWSRGTVSYGYTF. The CDR3, as DNA: TGTGCCTGGAGTCGGGGGACAGTCTCCTATGGCTACACCTTC.

This chain uses TRBV24-1 with TRBJ1-5, with 7 bases aligning to TRBD1. V trimming: 5 bases; J trimming: 5 bases; junction bases outside the gene matches: 11. The CDR3 runs to 16 residues. Germline V gene lookup returns CDR1 KGHDR and CDR2 SFDVKD. CDR3 sequence reads: CATSGAWDSSYQPQHF. The CDR3 DNA follows: TGTGCCACCAGTGGCGCTTGGGACAGCTCTTATCAGCCCCAGCATTTT.

V usage is TRBV5-6 and J usage is TRBJ2-7, with D maybe TRBD2 (6 bases). Trimming left V 5 bases short and J 3 bases short, with 12 bases between. CDR1 and CDR2 (germline): SGHDT, YYEEEE. This CDR3 comprises 13 residues. DNA for the CDR3: TGTGCCAGCAGAAAACTAGCCGTCTACGAGCAGTACTTC. Translated, it gives CASRKLAVYEQYF.